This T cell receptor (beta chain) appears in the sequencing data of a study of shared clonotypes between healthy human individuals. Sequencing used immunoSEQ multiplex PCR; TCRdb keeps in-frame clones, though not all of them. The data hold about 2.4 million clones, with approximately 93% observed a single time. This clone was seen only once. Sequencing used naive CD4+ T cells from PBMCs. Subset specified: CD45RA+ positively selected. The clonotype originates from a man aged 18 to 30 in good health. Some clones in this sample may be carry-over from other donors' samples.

CDR3 DNA sequence: TGCGCCAGCAGCCCTTCTAGCGGGAGTACAGATACGCAGTATTTT. It translates to CASSPSSGSTDTQYF. The chain links TRBV23-1 to TRBJ2-3, with 10 bases fitting TRBD2. TRBV23-1 is an open reading frame whose function is uncertain. This CDR3 has 15 residues. With 6 bases clipped from V and 3 bases from J, the junction kept 6 bases outside the gene matches.